This T cell receptor beta chain derives from a study of shared clonotypes between healthy human individuals. Looking at the study overall: Donors had three CD4 naive, three CD4 memory, two CD8 naive and one CD8 memory plate apiece.

Sorted-subset replicate PCRs used approximately 180 ng of genomic DNA. This amount corresponded to approximately 30,000 T cell genomes. Some clones are missing from TCRdb's copy, which holds only in-frame ones; the method was immunoSEQ multiplex PCR. In the table there are more than 550,000 clones, 55% to 75% of which are singletons. Germline V gives CDR1 SNHLY, CDR2 FYNNEI. J lost 7 bases, V lost 6 bases, and 6 bases had no gene match. The CDR3 is 13 residues long. The chain couples TRBV2 to TRBJ2-1; 7 bases are a match to TRBD2. This receptor was identified in a woman aged 25-40 years in good health. The sequencing sample was made of memory CD4+ T cells sorted from blood. Subset specified: CD45RA-negative fraction. CDR3 protein: CASRQTSRNEQFF. Here the CDR3 DNA reads TGTGCCAGCAGACAGACTAGCAGGAATGAGCAGTTCTTC.